This entry lists 27 T cell receptor beta chains sequenced from one sample in a study of blood T cell repertoires in COVID-19. Some clones are missing from TCRdb's copy, which holds only in-frame ones; the method was immunoSEQ multiplex PCR. The sample contains about 170,000 clones, 85% of which appear only once. Sequencing input: peripheral blood. Every receptor here comes from a human donor with acute or convalescent COVID-19. The donor label of this sample is uncertain.

In this sample, this clone turned up a few times. This sequence joins TRBV7-3 and TRBJ2-1; 8 nucleotides align to TRBD2. Germline-derived CDR1 and CDR2 are SGHTA and FQGTGA. The CDR3 extends over 17 amino acids. The J segment lost 2 bases and the V segment lost 0 bases, leaving 6 bases of the junction unmatched. CDR3: CASSLTLGLAPYNEQFF. The DNA of the CDR3 is TGTGCCAGCAGCTTAACGTTAGGACTAGCCCCCTACAATGAGCAGTTCTTC.

The chain combines TRBV27 with TRBJ1-6; D unclear. V lost 3 bases to trimming and J lost 0 bases, with 15 bases between them. Germline assignment: CDR1 MNHEY and CDR2 SMNVEV (reference sequence). The CDR3 sequence is 18 residues long. The CDR3 nucleotides read TGTGCCAGCAGTTTCGGCAGTCCGCGGGGCTCCTATAATTCACCCCTCCACTTT. Encoded protein: CASSFGSPRGSYNSPLHF.

The chain carries TRBV30 and TRBJ1-3; 11 positions match TRBD1. Germline V gives CDR1 GTSNPN, CDR2 SVGIG (reference sequence). The trim removed 0 bases at V and 7 bases at J, leaving 2 bases unmatched. The CDR3 extends over 14 amino acids. The DNA of the CDR3 is TGTGCCTGGAGTGTGGGGGACAGGGGGAACACCATATATTTT. Translated, it gives CAWSVGDRGNTIYF.

This chain joins TRBV28 and TRBJ1-4, with D possibly matching TRBD1 (6 bases). Trimming took off 3 bases at V and 4 bases at J, with 12 bases between the two ends. Germline CDR1 MDHEN, CDR2 SYDVKM. This CDR3 is built from 15 residues. CDR3 region: CASSLGGAGNEKLFF. In DNA, the CDR3 is TGTGCCAGCAGTTTGGGGGGGGCGGGTAATGAAAAACTGTTTTTT.

The sample holds one count of this clone. The chain couples TRBV29-1 to TRBJ2-1; TRBD1 matches 11 bases. Germline V gives CDR1 SQVTM, CDR2 ANQGSEA. CDR3 size: 14 residues. With V trimmed by 3 bases and J by 3 bases, 1 base remained unmatched. CDR3: CSVEGQGVYNEQFF. The CDR3 DNA follows: TGCAGCGTTGAGGGACAGGGGGTCTACAATGAGCAGTTCTTC.

The chain is built from TRBV7-3 and TRBJ2-1; the match to TRBD2 covers 8 bases. V lost 4 bases, J lost 7 bases, and 9 bases stayed unmatched. Looked up from germline, CDR1 is SGHTA and CDR2 is FQGTGA. The CDR3 contains 15 residues. The chain's CDR3 is CASSWAGGSRNEQFF. DNA for the CDR3: TGTGCCAGCAGCTGGGCGGGGGGTAGTCGAAATGAGCAGTTCTTC.

This clone is a singleton in its sample. The rearrangement uses TRBV4-1 and TRBJ2-3; TRBD2 matches 9 bases. J lost 3 bases, V lost 4 bases, and 17 bases had no gene match. The germline gives CDR1 MGHRA, CDR2 YSYEKL. The CDR3 extends over 19 amino acids. The CDR3 DNA is TGCGCCAGCAGCCTAACTGCGGGGGGGCAAGCGGAAGCTACAGATACGCAGTATTTT. Protein sequence: CASSLTAGGQAEATDTQYF.

This chain links TRBV18 with TRBJ2-2; 7 bases align to TRBD1. The CDR3 contains 17 residues. V lost 5 bases, J lost 1 base, and 10 bases stayed unmatched. Germline V gene lookup returns CDR1 KGHSH and CDR2 LQKENI. In DNA, the CDR3 is TGTGCCAGCTCAACTACAGGGGATGGAGTGAACACCGGGGAGCTGTTTTTT. This codes for CASSTTGDGVNTGELFF.

V and J are TRBV28 and TRBJ2-1; 8 bases are a match to TRBD1. V gave up 2 bases and J gave up 2 bases; unmatched junction bases: 2. Germline V gene data show CDR1 as MDHEN and CDR2 as SYDVKM. CDR3 size: 15 residues. For the CDR3, the DNA is TGTGCCAGCAGTTTAGACAGGGGAGCCTACAATGAGCAGTTCTTC. It is translated as CASSLDRGAYNEQFF.

This clone appeared once. V is TRBV9 and J is TRBJ2-2, with D possibly TRBD2 on 7 matching bases. From germline, CDR1 is SGDLS and CDR2 YYNGEE. The V gene lost 0 bases and the J gene lost 6 bases, with 15 bases spanning the gap. CDR3 length equals 16 residues. The CDR3 loop reads CASSVGHAGAAGELFF. In nucleotides, the CDR3 is TGTGCCAGCAGCGTAGGTCACGCGGGGGCGGCCGGGGAGCTGTTTTTT.

The chain couples TRBV19 to TRBJ2-6; TRBD2 might be the D (6 bases). The length of the CDR3 is 16 residues. The germline gives CDR1 LNHDA, CDR2 SQIVND (reference sequence). V was clipped by 7 bases and J by 2 bases, with 15 bases between them. CDR3 amino acids: CASKEGQGAGANVLTF. CDR3 DNA sequence: TGTGCCAGTAAGGAGGGGCAAGGAGCTGGGGCCAACGTCCTGACTTTC.

This chain uses TRBV27 with TRBJ1-2; 7 bases map to TRBD1. The germline CDR1 and CDR2 sequences are MNHEY and SMNVEV (reference sequence). The CDR3 loop spans 15 amino acids. The V and J ends lost 4 bases and 1 base, in that order; junction bases with no gene match: 6. The CDR3 DNA is TGTGCCAGCAGTTCGCACAGGGGTATTAACTATGGCTACACCTTC. The encoded protein is CASSSHRGINYGYTF.

The chain combines TRBV5-1 with TRBJ1-5, with D tentatively TRBD1 (6 bases). V lost 2 bases, J lost 3 bases, and 12 bases lay in between. This CDR3 region has 15 residues. Germline V gene lookup returns CDR1 SGHRS and CDR2 YFSETQ. The CDR3: CASSFGGGDNQPQHF. The CDR3 DNA reads TGCGCCAGCAGCTTCGGGGGGGGCGACAATCAGCCCCAGCATTTT. The entire variable domain, with the rest obtained from reference TRBV5-1 and TRBJ1-5, is as follows: KAGVTQTPRYLIKTRGQQVTLSCSPISGHRSVSWYQQTPGQGLQFLFEYFSETQRNKGNFPGRFSGRQFSNSRSEMNVSTLELGDSALYLCASSFGGGDNQPQHFGDGTRLSIL.

This clone was observed a handful of times. The chain employs TRBV5-1 and TRBJ1-5, with a weak D call TRBD1 (6 bases). The germline V gene encodes CDR1 SGHRS and CDR2 YFSETQ. The CDR3 is 16 residues long. Between the trimmed V and J ends, which lost 0 bases and 0 bases, there was a span of 10 bases. The CDR3 nucleotides read TGCGCCAGCAGCTTGGCAGGGGACCATAGCAATCAGCCCCAGCATTTT. This encodes CASSLAGDHSNQPQHF.

The chain links TRBV10-3 to TRBJ2-7, with TRBD2 matching 10 bases. The CDR3 covers 13 residues. J gave up 0 bases and V 9 bases, and 2 bases lay outside the gene matches. The germline V gene has CDR1 ENHRY and CDR2 SYGVKD. CDR3 sequence (DNA): TGTGCCATTAGCGGGGGGTCCTCCTACGAGCAGTACTTC. Translation gives CAISGGSSYEQYF.

V usage is TRBV19 and J usage is TRBJ1-4; 8 bases map to TRBD1. Germline assignment: CDR1 LNHDA and CDR2 SQIVND (reference sequence). This CDR3 is built from 15 residues. V was pared by 5 bases and J by 5 bases, with 7 bases of the junction left unmatched. CDR3 region: CASSGHDRGNEKLFF. CDR3 nucleotides: TGTGCCAGTAGTGGCCATGACAGGGGAAATGAAAAACTGTTTTTT.

This chain links TRBV11-2 with TRBJ2-3; no clear D gene. V gave up 2 bases and J gave up 0 bases, with 9 bases separating them. Germline-derived CDR1 and CDR2 are SGHAT and FQNNGV. This CDR3 has 15 residues. CDR3 nucleotides: TGTGCCAGCAGCTTAAGTGAGAGTAGCACAGATACGCAGTATTTT. It encodes CASSLSESSTDTQYF.

The rearrangement joins TRBV5-6 to TRBJ1-5, with a weak D call TRBD1 (5 bases). In germline, CDR1 is SGHDT, CDR2 YYEEEE. V lost 1 base and J lost 4, with 12 bases in between. This CDR3 comprises 15 residues. The CDR3 DNA follows: TGTGCCAGCAGCTTGAACCAGGGCCCGAATCAGCCCCAGCATTTT. This sequence encodes CASSLNQGPNQPQHF.

In this sample, this clone turned up once. The chain links TRBV19 to TRBJ1-1, with D tentatively TRBD1 (5 bases). V gave up 10 bases and J gave up 7 bases, with 25 bases separating them. This CDR3 spans 15 amino acids. Germline CDR1 is LNHDA and CDR2 is SQIVND (reference sequence). The DNA for the CDR3 is TGTGCCACTAGGGCGGCAGGGCTTTTCGCACATGAAGCTTTCTTT. This gives the protein CATRAAGLFAHEAFF. Full variable domain (rest looked up from reference TRBV19 and TRBJ1-1): DGGITQSPKYLFRKEGQNVTLSCEQNLNHDAMYWYRQDPGQGLRLIYYSQIVNDFQKGDIAEGYSVSREKKESFPLTVTSAQKNPTAFYLCATRAAGLFAHEAFFGQGTRLTVV.

CDR3 loop: CASSRGQGEKLFF. In DNA, the CDR3 is TGTGCCAGCAGCCGAGGACAGGGGGAGAAACTGTTTTTT. The chain uses TRBV5-5 and TRBJ1-4, with 10 bases fitting TRBD1. V lost 4 bases and J lost 11; bases outside the gene matches: 5. CDR3 length: 13 residues. CDR1 and CDR2 from the germline V gene are SGHKS and YYEKEE (reference sequence). The full variable domain, in which reference TRBV5-5 and TRBJ1-4 provide the parts outside the CDR3, is DAGVTQSPTHLIKTRGQQVTLRCSPISGHKSVSWYQQVLGQGPQFIFQYYEKEERGRGNFPDRFSARQFPNYSSELNVNALLLGDSALYLCASSRGQGEKLFFGSGTQLSVL.

The count of this clone is one. This rearrangement joins TRBV4-2 to TRBJ1-2; no reliable D call. The CDR3 sequence is 15 residues long. With 1 base removed from V and 8 bases from J, the gap between germline ends came to 17 bases. Germline V gene lookup returns CDR1 LGHNA and CDR2 YNFKEQ. CDR3 bases: TGTGCCAGCAGCCAAGCAATGGGAGACCCTGGGGGCTACACCTTC. Amino acids: CASSQAMGDPGGYTF.

This clone was counted once. The chain recombines TRBV5-1 with TRBJ1-1; D unresolved. Germline V gene sequence: CDR1 SGHRS, CDR2 YFSETQ. Trimming took 4 bases from V and 0 from J, leaving 13 bases between them. The CDR3 has 15 residues. The CDR3 coding sequence is TGCGCCAGCAGCGAACGTCCGCTATTGAACACTGAAGCTTTCTTT. This sequence encodes CASSERPLLNTEAFF.

The chain couples TRBV18 to TRBJ1-1, with D tentatively TRBD1 (5 bases). Germline CDR1 reads KGHSH; CDR2 reads LQKENI. Trimming took off 5 bases at V and 5 bases at J, with 18 bases between the two ends. This CDR3 is 15 amino acids long. The CDR3 region is CASSTTGTERTEAFF. The CDR3 bases are TGTGCCAGCTCAACAACCGGGACTGAGAGAACTGAAGCTTTCTTT.

The chain links TRBV6-6 to TRBJ1-2; 8 bases align to TRBD1. Germline CDR1 reads MNHNY; CDR2 reads SVGAGI (reference sequence). The length of the CDR3 is 15 residues. J gave up 3 bases and V 2 bases, and 5 bases lay outside the gene matches. The CDR3 here is CASSYEAGGDYGYTF. Here the CDR3 DNA reads TGTGCCAGCAGTTACGAAGCAGGGGGCGACTATGGCTACACCTTC.

The chain combines TRBV6-5 with TRBJ2-2, with D possibly TRBD2 on 6 matching bases. This CDR3 has 15 residues. CDR1 and CDR2 (germline): MNHEY, SVGAGI. With 7 bases removed from V and 4 bases from J, the gap between germline ends came to 16 bases. The CDR3 DNA reads TGTGCCAGCATTCTAAACGCCGGGGGCACCGGGGAGCTGTTTTTT. Its protein product is CASILNAGGTGELFF.

In this sample, this clone turned up many times. The chain joins TRBV19 to TRBJ1-6; D possibly corresponds to TRBD1 (5 bases). This CDR3 contains 14 residues. V was trimmed by 9 bases and J by 5 bases, leaving 14 bases between them. Germline CDR1 and CDR2: LNHDA and SQIVND (reference sequence). The CDR3 sequence: CASGTELNNSPLHF. CDR3 coding DNA: TGTGCCAGCGGGACTGAGCTTAATAATTCACCCCTCCACTTT.

The rearrangement joins TRBV9 to TRBJ1-4; 9 positions match TRBD1. The V gene end was trimmed by 2 bases and the J gene end by 5 bases; junction bases not matched to a gene: 7. The CDR3 is made up of 16 amino acids. Germline lookup yields CDR1 SGDLS and CDR2 YYNGEE. CDR3 in amino acids: CASSVGTGSPNEKLFF. As DNA, the CDR3 is TGTGCCAGCAGCGTGGGGACAGGGTCGCCCAATGAAAAACTGTTTTTT.